The 14 T cell receptor beta chains below all came from one sample that was sequenced in a study of blood T cells in healthy people across ages. A J-beta primer mix and a sample-barcoded 5' primer were used in a second PCR of about 6 to 12 cycles. TCRdb ran MiXCR on the 5' RACE reads and lists one entry per CDR3 protein. The table has some 1.1 million distinct CDR3 sequences, roughly two fifths seen once. The specimen was blood. These receptor sequences come from a man aged 18 to 29 in good health.

In regard to this clonotype: A much larger clone lies one base from this, so it may be a read error. V and J are TRBV12-5 and TRBJ1-2, with D perhaps matching TRBD1 (5 bases). The CDR3 extends over 14 amino acids. The germline V gene has CDR1 LGHNT and CDR2 FRNRAP. The CDR3 sequence: CTSGAGARNYGYTF. CDR3 coding DNA: TGTACTAGTGGGGCCGGAGCCAGGAACTATGGCTACACCTTC.

This sequence joins TRBV20-1 and TRBJ2-1; D is possibly TRBD1 or TRBD2 (6 bases each). Germline-derived CDR1 and CDR2 are DFQATT and SNEGSKA (reference sequence). The CDR3 has 15 amino acids. Trimming stripped 4 bases from V and 4 bases from J, with 17 bases between. This CDR3 is CSAKASRGPYNEQFF. DNA of the CDR3: TGCAGTGCTAAAGCTAGTCGGGGGCCTTACAATGAGCAGTTCTTC.

The gene calls are TRBV7-9 and TRBJ1-5; the D gene is possibly TRBD1 (5 bases). This CDR3 is built from 13 residues. Germline V gene data show CDR1 as SEHNR and CDR2 as FQNEAQ (reference sequence). The V end lost 5 bases, the J end lost 7 bases, and 12 bases lay between the germline ends. This chain's CDR3 is CASSGSRDQPQHF. CDR3 DNA sequence: TGTGCCAGCAGCGGTTCGAGGGACCAGCCCCAGCATTTT.

The CDR3 bases are TGTGCCATCAGTGTGCAGGACAATCAGCCCCAGCATTTT. The encoded protein is CAISVQDNQPQHF. The gene calls are TRBV10-3 and TRBJ1-5; unclear D gene. Germline loops: CDR1 ENHRY, CDR2 SYGVKD. The CDR3 totals 13 residues. Trimming cost V 4 bases and J 3 bases, with 7 bases left between them.

The chain is built from TRBV9 and TRBJ1-2, with D tentatively TRBD1 (6 bases). Deletions cut 4 bases from V and 6 bases from J, with 19 bases between. CDR3 size: 15 residues. The germline V gene encodes CDR1 SGDLS and CDR2 YYNGEE. The CDR3 DNA sequence: TGTGCCAGCAGCCCCCGGACAGCCCACGCGGATGGCTACACCTTC. Amino acids: CASSPRTAHADGYTF.

About this clonotype: This clone may be a read error of a much larger clone one base away. The V call is TRBV29-1, the J call TRBJ2-5; a possible D gene is TRBD2 (6 bases). This CDR3 contains 17 residues. The germline V gene encodes CDR1 SQVTM and CDR2 ANQGSEA. The CDR3 DNA reads as TGCAGCGTTGGGAGGGGCGCTAGACAGCATAGCCAAGCGACCCAGTACTTC. Its protein is CSVGRGARQHSQATQYF.

This clonotype has ten or more counts. At one of its ends the junction is not consistent with the germline gene, which may arise from a read error. This rearrangement joins TRBV5-1 to TRBJ1-1; no clear D. CDR3 length equals 12 residues. Per the germline V gene, CDR1 is SGHRS and CDR2 is YFSETQ. The CDR3 nucleotides are TGTGCCAGCAGCTTAGCAGGAGACGAAGCTTTCTTT. Amino acids: CASSLAGDEAFF.

The chain recombines TRBV6-1 with TRBJ2-2; 7 bases map to TRBD1. CDR3 length: 17 amino acids. Germline V gives CDR1 MNHNS, CDR2 SASEGT. V was clipped by 5 bases and J by 0 bases; unmatched bases: 9. CDR3 DNA sequence: TGTGCCAGCAGTCCGGGACAGTACCCCGCGAACACCGGGGAGCTGTTTTTT. As protein: CASSPGQYPANTGELFF.

The V and J genes are TRBV28 and TRBJ2-3, with 8 bases matching TRBD2. The germline gives CDR1 MDHEN, CDR2 SYDVKM. This CDR3 has 14 amino acids. The J segment lost 6 bases and the V segment lost 6 bases, leaving 8 bases of the junction unmatched. The CDR3 DNA follows: TGTGCCAGCAGGTTCGGGGGGGGCCCGGATACGCAGTATTTT. Its protein is CASRFGGGPDTQYF.

This clonotype was recorded once. V and J are TRBV13 and TRBJ1-2, with a weak D call TRBD1 (6 bases). The CDR3 runs to 15 residues. Trimming cost V 6 bases and J 4 bases, with 18 bases left between them. Per germline, CDR1 PRHDT and CDR2 FYEKMQ (reference sequence). In DNA, the CDR3 is TGTGCCAGCAGATCAACCGGACAGCTCGTCTATGGCTACACCTTC. Translating it yields CASRSTGQLVYGYTF.

To note about this clonotype: A much larger clone lies a single base off, so this may be a read error. The chain employs TRBV10-3 and TRBJ2-7, with D possibly TRBD2 on 6 matching bases. Germline CDR1 and CDR2: ENHRY and SYGVKD. This CDR3 is 14 amino acids long. V was pared by 0 bases and J by 7 bases, with 13 bases between. CDR3 amino acids: CAISESGLDNEQYF. The CDR3 DNA follows: TGTGCCATCAGTGAGTCGGGACTCGATAATGAGCAGTACTTC.

In nucleotides, the CDR3 is TGTGCCAGCAGCTTAGATCTTTATGAGCAGTTCTTC. As protein: CASSLDLYEQFF. The gene calls are TRBV7-3 and TRBJ2-1; the D is unclear. The V gene's germline CDR1 is SGHTA and CDR2 FQGTGA. Trimming stripped 2 bases from V and 8 bases from J, with 7 bases between. The CDR3 covers 12 residues.

V usage is TRBV4-1 and J usage is TRBJ2-1, with D tentatively TRBD1 or TRBD2 (5 bases each). Trimming left V 4 bases short and J 4 bases short, with 14 bases between. CDR1 is MGHRA, CDR2 YSYEKL, per germline. The CDR3 totals 15 residues. The chain's CDR3 is CASSPGRAVYNEQFF. The CDR3 nucleotides read TGCGCCAGCAGCCCGGGACGAGCGGTTTACAATGAGCAGTTCTTC.

CDR3 region: CASRPTEYEQFF. DNA of the CDR3: TGTGCCAGCAGGCCCACGGAATATGAGCAGTTCTTC. The V and J genes are TRBV6-2 or TRBV6-3 and TRBJ2-1; D not resolved. This CDR3 comprises 12 residues. From germline, CDR1 is MNHEY and CDR2 SVGEGT. V was trimmed by 6 bases and J by 8 bases, leaving 11 bases between them.